These 9 T cell receptor beta chains were sequenced from one sample in a study of blood T cell repertoires in COVID-19. The repertoire was sequenced with immunoSEQ multiplex PCR; TCRdb's copy has only in-frame clones and lacks some. The data show some 200,000 clones, with 86% seen just once and over 3% held by the top ten. The sequenced sample was PBMCs or T cells enriched from blood (not recorded which). These TCRs come from a woman aged 40 to 49 with acute COVID-19.

The CDR3 reads CASQLQGATNEKLFF. In DNA form, the CDR3 reads TGTGCCAGCCAACTGCAGGGTGCAACTAATGAAAAACTGTTTTTT. The J gene is TRBJ1-4, the V gene TRBV19, with D maybe TRBD1 (5 bases). The CDR3 covers 15 residues. V lost 9 bases and J lost 0, with 14 bases in between. Germline CDR1 is LNHDA and CDR2 is SQIVND (reference sequence).

V and J are TRBV5-8 and TRBJ2-2; D is uncertain. Per germline, CDR1 SGHTS and CDR2 YDEGEE. The CDR3 has 16 amino acids. V was trimmed by 0 bases and J by 0 bases, leaving 9 bases between them. The CDR3 loop reads CASSLVPSPNTGELFF. CDR3 DNA: TGTGCCAGCAGCTTGGTCCCGTCCCCGAACACCGGGGAGCTGTTTTTT.

The gene calls are TRBV9 and TRBJ1-1; TRBD1 agrees at 8 bases. This CDR3 contains 15 residues. V trimming: 0 bases; J trimming: 6 bases; junction bases outside the gene matches: 7. Germline V gene data show CDR1 as SGDLS and CDR2 as YYNGEE. In DNA form, the CDR3 reads TGTGCCAGCAGCGTAGAGCCAGGGGGCTGGGCTGAAGCTTTCTTT. Its protein is CASSVEPGGWAEAFF.

Of note for this clone: Other DNA sequences in the same sample also yield this CDR3. This rearrangement joins TRBV7-2 to TRBJ1-1; D unclear. The CDR3 consists of 15 residues. Trimming pared 0 bases from V and 1 base from J, leaving 9 bases between. From germline, CDR1 is SGHTA and CDR2 FQGNSA. The CDR3 coding sequence is TGTGCCAGCAGCTTAGCCCCCGGTACGAACACTGAAGCTTTCTTT. Its translation is CASSLAPGTNTEAFF. Full variable domain (remainder filled in from reference TRBV7-2 and TRBJ1-1): GAGVSQSPSNKVTEKGKDVELRCDPISGHTALYWYRQSLGQGLEFLIYFQGNSAPDKSGLPSDRFSAERTGGSVSTLTIQRTQQEDSAVYLCASSLAPGTNTEAFFGQGTRLTVV.

This clone was found once. The chain uses TRBV5-1 and TRBJ1-6; TRBD1 matches at 10 bases. Trimming took 4 bases from V and 3 from J; bases not matched to a gene: 10. Germline V gene lookup returns CDR1 SGHRS and CDR2 YFSETQ. This CDR3 has 18 amino acids. CDR3 bases: TGCGCCAGCAGCCCTGGGACAGGGGACGCTAACTATAATTCACCCCTCCACTTT. Translation gives CASSPGTGDANYNSPLHF.

The chain employs TRBV5-1 and TRBJ1-3; D is undetermined. Germline assignment: CDR1 SGHRS and CDR2 YFSETQ. With 4 bases removed from V and 6 bases from J, the gap between germline ends came to 17 bases. The CDR3 is 15 residues long. The CDR3 DNA reads as TGCGCCAGCAGCGATCCTGGGGAGGTCCTAAACACCATATATTTT. It translates to CASSDPGEVLNTIYF.

The chain links TRBV4-3 to TRBJ1-3, with unresolved D. This CDR3 is 14 amino acids long. The germline V gene encodes CDR1 LGHNA and CDR2 YSLEER. V was shortened by 0 bases and J by 3 bases, with 6 bases between the two germline ends. CDR3 nucleotide sequence: TGCGCCAGCAGCCAAGATCGGGGTGGAAACACCATATATTTT. It encodes CASSQDRGGNTIYF.

This chain joins TRBV14 and TRBJ2-3, with a weak D call TRBD1 (5 bases). The length of the CDR3 is 13 residues. Germline lookup yields CDR1 SGHDN and CDR2 FVKESK. V was clipped by 0 bases and J by 8 bases, with 9 bases between them. The DNA of the CDR3 is TGTGCCAGCAGCCAAGATACAGGACGTACGCAGTATTTT. Protein: CASSQDTGRTQYF.

The DNA for the CDR3 is TGTGCCAGCAGTGTCGAGGAATACACTGAAGCTTTCTTT. Its protein is CASSVEEYTEAFF. V usage is TRBV27 and J usage is TRBJ1-1, with unresolved D. The CDR3 runs 13 residues. Trimming removed 5 bases from V and 3 bases from J, with 10 bases in between. Germline V gene data show CDR1 as MNHEY and CDR2 as SMNVEV (reference sequence).